The rows below give T cell receptor beta chains drawn from one sample of a study of blood T cell repertoires in COVID-19. Libraries were prepared by immunoSEQ multiplex PCR; TCRdb keeps only in-frame clonotypes and omits some of them. The repertoire includes 99,000 or so clones, less than 90% of them detected once, and 4% to 5% sits in the top ten. The specimen sequenced was peripheral blood. The receptors shown here come from a middle-aged man with acute or convalescent COVID-19. Each CDR3 is given with its conserved first and last residue. D genes are given only for firm matches.

TRBV7-9,TRBJ1-6,TRBD1,15,CASSGLAQGYSPLHF
TRBV6-5,TRBJ2-7,.,15,CASSYSEQGDYEQYF
TRBV15,TRBJ2-7,.,12,CAAEAGSYEQYF
TRBV29-1,TRBJ1-5,TRBD1,14,CSVGQGGEGQPQHF
TRBV4-1,TRBJ1-1,.,13,CASSQVVNTEAFF
TRBV7-8,TRBJ1-2,.,17,CASSRAIWTLRNYGYTF
TRBV18,TRBJ2-3,TRBD2,16,CASSLDGGGYTDTQYF
TRBV7-9,TRBJ1-2,.,16,CASSHPFGGANYGYTF
TRBV28,TRBJ1-2,.,15,CASTGSRASGYGYTF
TRBV28,TRBJ2-5,TRBD2,14,CASSRAGGLETQYF
TRBV12-5,TRBJ2-7,TRBD1,14,CASGTGTGHLGQYF
TRBV29-1,TRBJ2-1,TRBD2,18,CSVEGLAGVQGPYNEQFF
TRBV28,TRBJ1-2,TRBD1,17,CASSSSTGQGAREGYTF
TRBV25-1,TRBJ2-7,.,14,CASSLGLSSYEQYF
TRBV6-5,TRBJ2-1,TRBD2,15,CASWMRGRGNNEQFF
TRBV18,TRBJ2-3,.,10,CASREDTQYF
TRBV9,TRBJ2-6,.,19,CASSVGLDRDYSGANVLTF